The 9 T cell receptor beta chains below come from one sample, sequenced in a study of CD8 T cells in Susac syndrome. Reverse transcription of 0.5 to 1 ug RNA was performed with random hexamers. Each CDR3 protein gets one entry after TCRdb re-called the immunoSEQ multiplex PCR reads with MiXCR. Found here are 200,000 to 250,000 distinct CDR3 sequences, about 93% of them singletons; the top ten hold around 0.14%. The sample consisted of CD8+ T cells from PBMCs. The receptors shown here come from a human donor with multiple sclerosis.

The chain recombines TRBV9 with TRBJ2-7, with TRBD2 matching over 10 bases. Germline trimming cut 0 bases from V and 2 bases from J; bases unmatched to any gene: 11. The CDR3 totals 18 residues. Germline CDR1 reads SGDLS; CDR2 reads YYNGEE. Written as DNA, the CDR3 is TGTGCCAGCAGCGTAGGGGACGGGCTAGCGGGAGTTACCTACGAGCAGTACTTC. Translated: CASSVGDGLAGVTYEQYF.

This clonotype has only one observation. The chain has TRBV2 and TRBJ2-3; D is undetermined. The germline V gene encodes CDR1 SNHLY and CDR2 FYNNEI. The CDR3 totals 16 residues. Trimming pared 4 bases from V and 4 bases from J, leaving 18 bases between. In DNA, the CDR3 is TGTGCCAGCAGTGGGTGGGCTAGTACGTCCCCAGATACGCAGTATTTT. As protein: CASSGWASTSPDTQYF.

The rearrangement links TRBV7-9 to TRBJ2-6, with a weak D call TRBD1 (6 bases). CDR1 is SEHNR and CDR2 is FQNEAQ in the germline V gene (reference sequence). V lost 4 bases and J 0 bases, leaving 19 bases between the germline ends. The CDR3 contains 19 residues. CDR3 bases: TGTGCCAGCAGCTGGGGGCTAGGACCCTCTTCCTCTGGGGCCAACGTCCTGACTTTC. It codes for CASSWGLGPSSSGANVLTF.

This chain connects TRBV19 to TRBJ2-2; the D gene is possibly TRBD2 (6 bases). CDR1 and CDR2 (germline): LNHDA, SQIVND (reference sequence). This CDR3 is built from 15 residues. V gave up 1 base and J gave up 6 bases, with 12 bases separating them. The CDR3 protein is CASSIAGAGPGELFF. The CDR3, as DNA: TGTGCCAGTAGTATAGCAGGCGCGGGGCCCGGGGAGCTGTTTTTT. The variable domain in full, completed from reference TRBV19 and TRBJ2-2, reads DGGITQSPKYLFRKEGQNVTLSCEQNLNHDAMYWYRQDPGQGLRLIYYSQIVNDFQKGDIAEGYSVSREKKESFPLTVTSAQKNPTAFYLCASSIAGAGPGELFFGEGSRLTVL.

The J gene is TRBJ2-1, the V gene TRBV7-9, with D maybe TRBD2 (5 bases). The V end lost 8 bases, the J end lost 7 bases, and 18 bases lay between the germline ends. This CDR3 has 14 residues. Germline loops: CDR1 SEHNR, CDR2 FQNEAQ (reference sequence). Written as DNA, the CDR3 is TGTGCCAGCGCTCAGCGGCAGAACTTAAATGAGCAGTTCTTC. Amino acids: CASAQRQNLNEQFF.

The chain carries TRBV3-1 and TRBJ2-7; 13 nucleotides match TRBD2. V shed 4 bases, J shed 5 bases, and the junction held 8 bases outside the gene matches. Germline V gene lookup returns CDR1 LGHDT and CDR2 YNNKEL (reference sequence). This CDR3 has 16 residues. CDR3 sequence: CASSLDAGTSGNEQYF. CDR3 in DNA: TGTGCCAGCAGCCTCGATGCCGGGACTAGCGGGAACGAGCAGTACTTC.

The chain combines TRBV20-1 with TRBJ1-2, with no clear D. Trimming took 0 bases from V and 8 from J, leaving 25 bases between them. This CDR3 is built from 17 residues. Germline CDR1 is DFQATT and CDR2 is SNEGSKA (reference sequence). As DNA, the CDR3 is TGCAGTGCTAGAGATCAATCCCCAAATACAGTTGGGGTCGGCTACACCTTC. It translates to CSARDQSPNTVGVGYTF.

The chain carries TRBV27 and TRBJ1-2; D gene unclear. The CDR3 is made up of 18 amino acids. Germline CDR1 MNHEY, CDR2 SMNVEV (reference sequence). Trimming shortened V by 3 bases and J by 0 bases, and 20 bases separated the two germline ends. The CDR3 reads CASSFRFVAAKANYGYTF. The CDR3 DNA reads TGTGCCAGCAGTTTTCGTTTTGTCGCAGCGAAAGCTAACTATGGCTACACCTTC.

This clonotype was detected once. The V call is TRBV9, the J call TRBJ1-1, with D possibly matching TRBD1 (5 bases). Germline V gene data show CDR1 as SGDLS and CDR2 as YYNGEE. The CDR3 runs to 14 residues. Trimming took off 4 bases at V and 1 base at J, with 11 bases between the two ends. The CDR3 sequence: CASSTGRSNTEAFF. The CDR3, as DNA: TGTGCCAGCAGCACGGGACGGTCGAACACTGAAGCTTTCTTT.